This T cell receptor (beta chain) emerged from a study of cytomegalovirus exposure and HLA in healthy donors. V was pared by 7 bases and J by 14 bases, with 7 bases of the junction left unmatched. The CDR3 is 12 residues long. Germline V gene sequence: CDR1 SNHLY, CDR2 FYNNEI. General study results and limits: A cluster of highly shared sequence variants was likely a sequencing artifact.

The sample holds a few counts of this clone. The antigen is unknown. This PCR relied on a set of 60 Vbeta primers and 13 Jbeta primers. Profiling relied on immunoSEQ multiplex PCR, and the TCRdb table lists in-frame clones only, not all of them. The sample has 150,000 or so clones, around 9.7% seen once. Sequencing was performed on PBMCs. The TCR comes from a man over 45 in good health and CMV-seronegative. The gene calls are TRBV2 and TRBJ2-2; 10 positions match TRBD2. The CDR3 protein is CASMLAGEELFF. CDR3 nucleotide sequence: TGTGCCAGCATGCTAGCGGGAGAGGAACTGTTTTTT.